A single sample gave rise to the 12 T cell receptor beta chains below, sequenced in a study of beta chain features in type 1 diabetes. What was sequenced were expressed TCRB transcripts, since all of the isolated RNA had been reverse transcribed. The repertoire was sequenced with immunoSEQ multiplex PCR; TCRdb's copy has only in-frame clones and lacks some. The table has roughly 250,000 clones, roughly 20% seen once. Notes on the study in general: In every one of the four CD4+ subsets, TCRB CDR3s were moderately but significantly shorter in Type 1 diabetes patients.

Antigen specificity for these receptors is unknown. Sequencing was done on a sample of naive CD4+ T cells from blood. These receptors were collected from a woman in her thirties or forties with type 1 diabetes.

The chain uses TRBV7-2 and TRBJ2-1; 7 positions agree with TRBD2. With 5 bases clipped from V and 9 bases from J, the junction kept 16 bases outside the gene matches. This CDR3 spans 16 amino acids. Germline V gene lookup returns CDR1 SGHTA and CDR2 FQGNSA. CDR3 nucleotide sequence: TGTGCCAGCAGCCTCTCGGGGCGGGGGAATGTGGGTGAGCAGTTCTTC. It yields the protein CASSLSGRGNVGEQFF.

This CDR3 reads CASSPSGPTEAFF. CDR3 coding DNA: TGTGCCAGCAGTCCTTCGGGTCCCACTGAAGCTTTCTTT. The J gene is TRBJ1-1, the V gene TRBV6-6; D gene unclear. This CDR3 region has 13 residues. Trimming stripped 5 bases from V and 4 bases from J, with 11 bases between. The germline CDR1 and CDR2 sequences are MNHNY and SVGAGI (reference sequence).

The chain employs TRBV5-1 and TRBJ1-1; TRBD1 aligns across 8 bases. Losses at the gene ends were 4 bases for V and 4 bases for J; bases not matched to a gene: 6. Per germline, CDR1 SGHRS and CDR2 YFSETQ. The CDR3 extends over 14 amino acids. The CDR3 nucleotides read TGCGCCAGCAGCCCCCAGACAGGGGCCACTGAAGCTTTCTTT. This codes for CASSPQTGATEAFF.

The V gene is TRBV25-1, the J gene TRBJ2-7, with 9 bases matching TRBD1. V shed 2 bases and J 4 bases; nucleotides not matched to a gene: 9. CDR3 length: 16 amino acids. CDR1 and CDR2 (germline): MGHDK, SYGVNS. The CDR3 region has the DNA TGTGCCAGCAGTGAAGGCGGGACAGGGTTACCTTACGAGCAGTACTTC. This codes for CASSEGGTGLPYEQYF.

This clone turned up a few times. This chain links TRBV29-1 with TRBJ1-3; perhaps TRBD1 as D (5 bases). V was pared by 5 bases and J by 0 bases, with 8 bases between. CDR1 is SQVTM, CDR2 ANQGSEA, per germline. The CDR3 is 13 amino acids. CDR3 region: CSVLTDSGNTIYF. The CDR3 DNA reads TGCAGCGTTCTGACAGACTCTGGAAACACCATATATTTT.

This clone was seen only a few times. The CDR3 bases are TGTGCCAGCAGTGAGGTCAGTCTTCAGCCCCAGCATTTT. It encodes CASSEVSLQPQHF. V and J are TRBV2 and TRBJ1-5, with D unclear. The CDR3 length is 13 residues. V lost 3 bases and J 6 bases, leaving 9 bases between the germline ends. Germline V gene sequence: CDR1 SNHLY, CDR2 FYNNEI.

This clone was observed a few times. This CDR3 reads CASSVSAAINTEAFF. The CDR3 DNA sequence: TGTGCCAGCAGCGTAAGTGCAGCGATAAACACTGAAGCTTTCTTT. The chain uses TRBV9 and TRBJ1-1; D gene unclear. Per the germline V gene, CDR1 is SGDLS and CDR2 is YYNGEE. The CDR3 runs 15 residues. Trimming cost V 1 base and J 2 bases, with 12 bases left between them.

In this sample, this clone turned up a few times. The J gene is TRBJ1-1, the V gene TRBV4-1; TRBD1 matches 9 bases. This CDR3 has 15 residues. Trimming took 4 bases from V and 4 from J; bases not matched to a gene: 7. Per the germline V gene, CDR1 is MGHRA and CDR2 is YSYEKL. CDR3 sequence reads: CASSPTGGMITEAFF. CDR3 bases: TGCGCCAGCAGCCCGACAGGGGGGATGATCACTGAAGCTTTCTTT.

This clone was recorded a few times. The CDR3 nucleotides read TGCGCCAGCAGCCCACTCGTAGCGGGGGCAACCGGGGAGCTGTTTTTT. The encoded protein is CASSPLVAGATGELFF. The V call is TRBV5-1, the J call TRBJ2-2, with 9 bases lining up with TRBD2. This CDR3 has 16 amino acids. J lost 5 bases, V lost 4 bases, and 9 bases had no gene match. The germline CDR1 and CDR2 sequences are SGHRS and YFSETQ.

In its sample, this clone was seen a few times. This chain joins TRBV2 and TRBJ2-1; possible D gene TRBD1, 5 bases. The CDR3 has 14 residues. The ends were cut back, 7 bases at V and 6 bases at J, with 16 bases in the middle. Germline CDR1 and CDR2: SNHLY and FYNNEI. The CDR3 region has the DNA TGTGCCAGCAACGAACAGGTTATAATCAATGAGCAGTTCTTC. As protein: CASNEQVIINEQFF.

This clone was detected only a few times. V usage is TRBV4-3 and J usage is TRBJ2-3; perhaps TRBD2 as D (5 bases). Trimming took 2 bases from V and 3 from J, leaving 9 bases between them. CDR1 LGHNA and CDR2 YSLEER come from the germline V gene. This CDR3 contains 14 residues. The CDR3 nucleotides read TGCGCCAGCAGCCAATTCGGGGTAACAGATACGCAGTATTTT. It codes for CASSQFGVTDTQYF.

This clone was seen a few times. J is TRBJ2-2 and V is TRBV28; D is uncertain. The CDR3 consists of 14 residues. Per germline, CDR1 MDHEN and CDR2 SYDVKM. V lost 2 bases and J lost 1, with 5 bases in between. CDR3 sequence (DNA): TGTGCCAGCAGTTTACCGGTGAACACCGGGGAGCTGTTTTTT. This gives the protein CASSLPVNTGELFF.